These T cell receptor beta chains were read from a single sample in a study of Tregs in tolerant kidney transplant recipients. The data were produced by immunoSEQ multiplex PCR, yet TCRdb's version contains in-frame clones alone and is incomplete. The repertoire has about 15,000 clones, roughly 75% of them found once; the top ten carry around 1.5%. Material: Tregs from blood, obtained before the transplant. These TCRs come from a human donor who received a combined kidney and bone marrow transplant. Each CDR3 is given with its conserved first and last residue. Each record gives: CDR3 DNA, CDR3 protein, J gene, clone size, V gene, D gene. D genes are given only for firm matches. Size is omitted from some rows. Given values are once, few, many or a class for expanded clones.

CDR3nt: TGCAGCGTAGGGGTCCCGGGACAGGGGAATGGCTACACCTTC
CDR3aa: CSVGVPGQGNGYTF
j_gene: TRBJ1-2
abundance: .
v_gene: TRBV29-1
d_gene: TRBD1

CDR3nt: TGTGCCAGCAGCCCCGGGGGGGGCCTAACTGAGCAGTTCTTC
CDR3aa: CASSPGGGLTEQFF
j_gene: TRBJ2-1
abundance: .
v_gene: TRBV13
d_gene: TRBD2

CDR3nt: TGTGCCAGCAGTTCCACAGGTCGGAACGCCGGGGAGCTGTTTTTT
CDR3aa: CASSSTGRNAGELFF
j_gene: TRBJ2-2
abundance: .
v_gene: TRBV28
d_gene: .

CDR3nt: TGTGCCAGCAGTTTATTGGGCTCGATGAGCTCCTACAATGAGCAGTTCTTC
CDR3aa: CASSLLGSMSSYNEQFF
j_gene: TRBJ2-1
abundance: .
v_gene: TRBV28
d_gene: .

CDR3nt: TGCGCCAGCAGCCGTACTAGCTCTGGGGCCAACGTCCTGACTTTC
CDR3aa: CASSRTSSGANVLTF
j_gene: TRBJ2-6
abundance: .
v_gene: TRBV4-1
d_gene: .

CDR3nt: TGTGCCAGCAGTTACCGCCACGGAGGCTACGAGCAGTACTTC
CDR3aa: CASSYRHGGYEQYF
j_gene: TRBJ2-7
abundance: few
v_gene: TRBV6-5
d_gene: .

CDR3nt: TGTGCCAGCAGTGATCTGACAGGCACTGAAGCTTTCTTT
CDR3aa: CASSDLTGTEAFF
j_gene: TRBJ1-1
abundance: .
v_gene: TRBV6-5
d_gene: .

CDR3nt: TGTGCCAGCCAACGGGGGGCCCGTCGCAATCAGCCCCAGCATTTT
CDR3aa: CASQRGARRNQPQHF
j_gene: TRBJ1-5
abundance: .
v_gene: TRBV2
d_gene: .

CDR3nt: TGTGCCAGCAGCCCCTCGGGACTACGGGGCACAGATACGCAGTATTTT
CDR3aa: CASSPSGLRGTDTQYF
j_gene: TRBJ2-3
abundance: .
v_gene: TRBV7-9
d_gene: TRBD2

CDR3nt: TGTGCCAGCAGCTTCGGTTTGGGGTCGGGAGCGCTGGATCAGCCCCAGCATTTT
CDR3aa: CASSFGLGSGALDQPQHF
j_gene: TRBJ1-5
abundance: .
v_gene: TRBV7-2
d_gene: .

CDR3nt: TGTGCCAGCTCACCCCGAGGGCCTAGCGGGTTGACAGATACGCAGTATTTT
CDR3aa: CASSPRGPSGLTDTQYF
j_gene: TRBJ2-3
abundance: .
v_gene: TRBV18
d_gene: TRBD2

CDR3nt: TGTGCCAGCAGTGAATCGGGCAGGGCCTTTAGCTACACCTTC
CDR3aa: CASSESGRAFSYTF
j_gene: TRBJ1-2
abundance: .
v_gene: TRBV6-1
d_gene: .

CDR3nt: TGTGCCAGCAGCGCCCTAGCGGGAGGGAACTACGAGCAGTACTTC
CDR3aa: CASSALAGGNYEQYF
j_gene: TRBJ2-7
abundance: .
v_gene: TRBV7-2
d_gene: TRBD2

CDR3nt: TGTGCCAGCAGCCAAGTCTACCACTTGACAGGGGGGAATTCACCCCTCCACTTT
CDR3aa: CASSQVYHLTGGNSPLHF
j_gene: TRBJ1-6
abundance: .
v_gene: TRBV14
d_gene: TRBD1

CDR3nt: TGTGCCAGCTCACGCGAGGCCCAAGAGACCCAGTACTTC
CDR3aa: CASSREAQETQYF
j_gene: TRBJ2-5
abundance: .
v_gene: TRBV2
d_gene: .